Reported below is one TCR beta chain. Sequencing used immunoSEQ multiplex PCR; TCRdb keeps in-frame clones, though not all of them. The sample yields approximately 92,000 clones, roughly 96% seen once. The source of the sample is a study of technical replicates of blood from a few donors. Between the trimmed V and J ends, which lost 4 bases and 3 bases, there was a span of 13 bases. Germline CDR1 reads SGHRS; CDR2 reads YFSETQ. This CDR3 comprises 15 residues. J is TRBJ2-2 and V is TRBV5-1; no reliable D call. Sequences were obtained from T cells isolated from PBMCs. The TCR sequence derives from a human donor in good health. The chain's CDR3 is CASSRDNSDTGELFF. The CDR3 DNA follows: TGCGCCAGCAGCCGAGATAACTCGGACACCGGGGAGCTGTTTTTT. Supplemented by reference TRBV5-1 and TRBJ2-2, the full variable domain reads KAGVTQTPRYLIKTRGQQVTLSCSPISGHRSVSWYQQTPGQGLQFLFEYFSETQRNKGNFPGRFSGRQFSNSRSEMNVSTLELGDSALYLCASSRDNSDTGELFFGEGSRLTVL.